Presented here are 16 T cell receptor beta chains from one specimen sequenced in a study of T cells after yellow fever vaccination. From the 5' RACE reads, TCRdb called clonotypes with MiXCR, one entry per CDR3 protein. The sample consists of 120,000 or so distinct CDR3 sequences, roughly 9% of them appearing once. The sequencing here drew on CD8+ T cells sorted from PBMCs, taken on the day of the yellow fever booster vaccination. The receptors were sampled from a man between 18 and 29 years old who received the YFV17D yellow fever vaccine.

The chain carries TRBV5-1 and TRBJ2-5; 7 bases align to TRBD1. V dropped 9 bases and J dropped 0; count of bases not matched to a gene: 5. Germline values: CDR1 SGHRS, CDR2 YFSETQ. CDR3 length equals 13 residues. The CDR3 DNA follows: TGCGCCACCGCCACAGGGGACCAAGAGACCCAGTACTTC. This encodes CATATGDQETQYF.

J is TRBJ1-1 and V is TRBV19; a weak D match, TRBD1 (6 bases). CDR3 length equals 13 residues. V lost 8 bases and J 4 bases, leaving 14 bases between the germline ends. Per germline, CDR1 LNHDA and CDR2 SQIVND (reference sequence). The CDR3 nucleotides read TGTGCCAGTTCTGACAGGTATAGCACTGAAGCTTTCTTT. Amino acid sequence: CASSDRYSTEAFF.

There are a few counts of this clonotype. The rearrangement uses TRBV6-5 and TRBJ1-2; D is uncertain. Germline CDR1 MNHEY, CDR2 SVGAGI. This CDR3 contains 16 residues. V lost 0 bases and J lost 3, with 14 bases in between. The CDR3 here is CASSYSGSPPDYGYTF. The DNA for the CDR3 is TGTGCCAGCAGTTACTCTGGAAGTCCCCCCGACTATGGCTACACCTTC.

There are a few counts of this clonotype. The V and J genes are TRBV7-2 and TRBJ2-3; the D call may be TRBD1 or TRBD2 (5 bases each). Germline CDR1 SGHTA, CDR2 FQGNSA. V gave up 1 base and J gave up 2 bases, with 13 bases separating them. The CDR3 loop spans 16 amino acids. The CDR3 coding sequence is TGTGCCAGCAGCTTAGAACTGGGGGTGGTCACAGATACGCAGTATTTT. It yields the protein CASSLELGVVTDTQYF.

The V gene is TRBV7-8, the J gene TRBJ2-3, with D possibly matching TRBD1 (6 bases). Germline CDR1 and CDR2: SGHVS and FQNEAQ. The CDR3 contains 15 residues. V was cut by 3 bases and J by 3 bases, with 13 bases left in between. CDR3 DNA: TGTGCCAGCAGCTTCACAGGGTGGCCAACAGATACGCAGTATTTT. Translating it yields CASSFTGWPTDTQYF.

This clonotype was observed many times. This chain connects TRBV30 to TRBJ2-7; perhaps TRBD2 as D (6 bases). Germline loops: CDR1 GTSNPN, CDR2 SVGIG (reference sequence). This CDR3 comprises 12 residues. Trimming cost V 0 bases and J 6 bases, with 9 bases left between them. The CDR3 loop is CAWSVEGFEQYF. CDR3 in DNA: TGTGCCTGGAGTGTGGAGGGGTTCGAGCAGTACTTC.

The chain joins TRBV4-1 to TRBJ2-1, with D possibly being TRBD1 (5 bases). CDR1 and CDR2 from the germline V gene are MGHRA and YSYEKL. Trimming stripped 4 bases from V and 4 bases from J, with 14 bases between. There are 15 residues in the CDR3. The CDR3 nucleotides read TGCGCCAGCAGCCGGGGCCTTGGGGATTACAATGAGCAGTTCTTC. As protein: CASSRGLGDYNEQFF.

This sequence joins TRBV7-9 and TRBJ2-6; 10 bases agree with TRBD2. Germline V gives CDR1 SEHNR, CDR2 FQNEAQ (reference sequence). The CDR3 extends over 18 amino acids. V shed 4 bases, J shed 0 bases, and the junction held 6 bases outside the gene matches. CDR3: CASSSGLALSSGANVLTF. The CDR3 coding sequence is TGTGCCAGCAGCTCGGGACTAGCGCTTAGCTCTGGGGCCAACGTCCTGACTTTC.

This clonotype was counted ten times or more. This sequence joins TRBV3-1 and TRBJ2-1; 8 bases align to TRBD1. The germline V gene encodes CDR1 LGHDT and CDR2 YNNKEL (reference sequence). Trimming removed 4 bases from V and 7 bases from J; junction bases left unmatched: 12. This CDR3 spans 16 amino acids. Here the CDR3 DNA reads TGTGCCAGCAGCCCCTCGACAGGGGTCGCCGGAAATGAGCAGTTCTTC. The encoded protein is CASSPSTGVAGNEQFF.

The CDR3 reads CASSQQLTGSYNEQFF. In nucleotides, the CDR3 is TGTGCCAGCAGCCAGCAACTCACTGGTTCGTACAATGAGCAGTTCTTC. V usage is TRBV6-5 and J usage is TRBJ2-1; D gene ambiguous. The CDR3 consists of 16 residues. V was pared by 6 bases and J by 4 bases, with 19 bases between. Germline V lookup: CDR1 MNHEY, CDR2 SVGAGI.

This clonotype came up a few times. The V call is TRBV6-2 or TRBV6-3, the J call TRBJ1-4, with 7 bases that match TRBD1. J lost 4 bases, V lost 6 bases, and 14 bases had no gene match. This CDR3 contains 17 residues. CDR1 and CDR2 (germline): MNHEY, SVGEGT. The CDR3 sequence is CASRHYGDREINEKLFF. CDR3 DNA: TGTGCCAGCAGACACTACGGCGACAGGGAAATTAATGAAAAACTGTTTTTT.

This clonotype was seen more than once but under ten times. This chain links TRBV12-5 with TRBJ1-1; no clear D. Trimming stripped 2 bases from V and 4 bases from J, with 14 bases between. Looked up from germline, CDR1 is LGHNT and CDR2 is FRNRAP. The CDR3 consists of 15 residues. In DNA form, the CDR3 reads TGTGCTAGTGGTTTGTATTCAGGCGGGTTCACTGAAGCTTTCTTT. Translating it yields CASGLYSGGFTEAFF.

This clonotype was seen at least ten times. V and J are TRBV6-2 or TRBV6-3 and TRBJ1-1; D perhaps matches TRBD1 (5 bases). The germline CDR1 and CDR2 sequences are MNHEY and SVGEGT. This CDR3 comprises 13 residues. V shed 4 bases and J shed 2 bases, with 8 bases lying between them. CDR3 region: CASSFTGNTEAFF. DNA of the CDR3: TGTGCCAGCAGTTTTACAGGTAACACTGAAGCTTTCTTT.

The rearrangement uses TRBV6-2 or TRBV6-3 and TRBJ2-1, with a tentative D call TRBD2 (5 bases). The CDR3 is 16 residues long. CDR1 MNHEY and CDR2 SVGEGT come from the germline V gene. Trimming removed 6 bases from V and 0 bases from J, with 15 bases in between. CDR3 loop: CASSSGRAGSYNEQFF. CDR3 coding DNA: TGTGCCAGCAGCTCCGGACGGGCGGGCTCCTACAATGAGCAGTTCTTC.

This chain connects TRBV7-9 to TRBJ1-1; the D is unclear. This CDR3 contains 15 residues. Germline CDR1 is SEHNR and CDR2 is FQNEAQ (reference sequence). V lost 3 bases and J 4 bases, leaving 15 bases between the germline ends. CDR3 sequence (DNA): TGTGCCAGCAGCTTCGGCGGCTTCCAGGCCACTGAAGCTTTCTTT. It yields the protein CASSFGGFQATEAFF.

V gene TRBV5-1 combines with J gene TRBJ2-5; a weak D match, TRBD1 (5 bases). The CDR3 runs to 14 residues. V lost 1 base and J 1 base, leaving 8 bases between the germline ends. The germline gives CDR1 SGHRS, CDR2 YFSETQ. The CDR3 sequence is CASSLLGPQETQYF. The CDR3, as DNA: TGCGCCAGCAGCTTGTTGGGGCCCCAAGAGACCCAGTACTTC. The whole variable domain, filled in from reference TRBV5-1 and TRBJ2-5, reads KAGVTQTPRYLIKTRGQQVTLSCSPISGHRSVSWYQQTPGQGLQFLFEYFSETQRNKGNFPGRFSGRQFSNSRSEMNVSTLELGDSALYLCASSLLGPQETQYFGPGTRLLVL.